One T cell receptor (beta chain) is described in this entry. What it recognizes is unknown. The sample is drawn from a study of memory CD4+ T cells and cytomegalovirus serostatus. Generated by immunoSEQ multiplex PCR, the TCRdb table keeps only in-frame clones and is missing some. Here the sample spans 70,000 to 90,000 clones, roughly 78% being singletons. The CDR3 length is 15 residues. The V gene end was trimmed by 8 bases and the J gene end by 3 bases; junction bases not matched to a gene: 12. Germline CDR1 and CDR2: SGHNT and YYREEE (reference sequence). Findings and limits, study-wide: Each of 55 to 80 CMV-associated TCRbeta sequences occurred in one to five individuals.

The sort gate was single viable CD3+CD4+CD8-CD45RO+ cells for memory CD4+ T cells. The genes are TRBV5-4 and TRBJ2-3, with 7 positions matching TRBD2. Sequenced material: memory CD4+ T cells from blood. This receptor was obtained from an adult in good health and CMV-seropositive. The CDR3, as DNA: TGTGCCAGTCGTTCTGCTCGCGGGAGAACAGATACGCAGTATTTT. As protein: CASRSARGRTDTQYF.